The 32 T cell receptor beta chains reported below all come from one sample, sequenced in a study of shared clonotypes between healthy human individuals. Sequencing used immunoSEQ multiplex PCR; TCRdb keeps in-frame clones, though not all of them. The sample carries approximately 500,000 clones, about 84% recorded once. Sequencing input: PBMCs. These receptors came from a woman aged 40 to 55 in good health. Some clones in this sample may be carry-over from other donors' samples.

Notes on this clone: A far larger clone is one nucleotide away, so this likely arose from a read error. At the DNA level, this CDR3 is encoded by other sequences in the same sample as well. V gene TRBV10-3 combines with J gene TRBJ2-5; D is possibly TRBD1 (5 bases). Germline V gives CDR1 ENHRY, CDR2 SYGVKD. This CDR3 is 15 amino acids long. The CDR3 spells CAISEGANTQETQYF. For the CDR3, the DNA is TGTGCCATCAGTGAAGGGGCGAACACTCAAGAGACACAGTACTTC.

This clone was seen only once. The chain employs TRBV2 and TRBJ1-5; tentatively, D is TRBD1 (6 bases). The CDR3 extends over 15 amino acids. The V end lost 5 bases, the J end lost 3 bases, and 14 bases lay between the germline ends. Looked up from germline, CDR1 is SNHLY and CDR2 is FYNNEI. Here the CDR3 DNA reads TGTGCCAGCAGTCCGGGACAAGCATACAATCAGCCCCAGCATTTT. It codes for CASSPGQAYNQPQHF. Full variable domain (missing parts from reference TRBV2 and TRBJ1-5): EPEVTQTPSHQVTQMGQEVILRCVPISNHLYFYWYRQILGQKVEFLVSFYNNEISEKSEIFDDQFSVERPDGSNFTLKIRSTKLEDSAMYFCASSPGQAYNQPQHFGDGTRLSIL.

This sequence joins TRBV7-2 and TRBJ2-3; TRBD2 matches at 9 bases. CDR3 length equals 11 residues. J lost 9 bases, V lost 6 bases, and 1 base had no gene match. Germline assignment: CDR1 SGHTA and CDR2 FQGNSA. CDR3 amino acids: CASRGTSTQYF. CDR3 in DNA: TGTGCCAGCAGAGGGACTAGCACGCAGTATTTT. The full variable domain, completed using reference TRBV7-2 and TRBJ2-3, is GAGVSQSPSNKVTEKGKDVELRCDPISGHTALYWYRQSLGQGLEFLIYFQGNSAPDKSGLPSDRFSAERTGGSVSTLTIQRTQQEDSAVYLCASRGTSTQYFGPGTRLTVL.

The CDR3: CASSFDGGNTEAFF. The CDR3 DNA sequence: TGCGCCAGCAGCTTCGATGGGGGGAACACTGAAGCTTTCTTT. This rearrangement joins TRBV5-1 to TRBJ1-1; D is possibly TRBD1 (5 bases). Trimming took 2 bases from V and 1 from J, leaving 9 bases between them. Germline V gene sequence: CDR1 SGHRS, CDR2 YFSETQ. The CDR3 runs to 14 residues.

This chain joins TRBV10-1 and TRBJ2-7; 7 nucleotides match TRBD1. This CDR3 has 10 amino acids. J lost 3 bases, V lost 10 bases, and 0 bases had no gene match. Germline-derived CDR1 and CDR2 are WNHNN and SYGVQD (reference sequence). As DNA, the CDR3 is TGCGCCAACAGGGGCTACGAGCAGTACTTC. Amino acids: CANRGYEQYF.

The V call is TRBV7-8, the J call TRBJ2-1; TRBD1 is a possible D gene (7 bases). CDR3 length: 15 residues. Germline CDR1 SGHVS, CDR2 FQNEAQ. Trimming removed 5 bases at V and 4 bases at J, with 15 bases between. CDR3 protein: CASSQAGQHYNEQFF. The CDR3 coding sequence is TGTGCCAGCAGCCAGGCGGGACAGCATTACAATGAGCAGTTCTTC.

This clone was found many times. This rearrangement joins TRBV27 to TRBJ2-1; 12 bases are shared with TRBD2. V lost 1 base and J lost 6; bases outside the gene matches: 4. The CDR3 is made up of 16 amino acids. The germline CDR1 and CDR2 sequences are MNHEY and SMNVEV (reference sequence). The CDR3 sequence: CASSLYVTSGGNEQFF. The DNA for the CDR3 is TGTGCCAGCAGTTTATACGTGACTAGCGGGGGCAATGAGCAGTTCTTC.

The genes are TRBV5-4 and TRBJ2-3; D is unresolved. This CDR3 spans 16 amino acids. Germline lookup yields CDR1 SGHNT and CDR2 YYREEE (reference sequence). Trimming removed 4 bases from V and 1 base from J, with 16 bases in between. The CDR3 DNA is TGTGCCAGCAGCCAGCCCGCTGTTTGGTGCACAGATACGCAGTATTTT. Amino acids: CASSQPAVWCTDTQYF. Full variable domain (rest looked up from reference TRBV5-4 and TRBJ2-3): ETGVTQSPTHLIKTRGQQVTLRCSSQSGHNTVSWYQQALGQGPQFIFQYYREEENGRGNFPPRFSGLQFPNYSSELNVNALELDDSALYLCASSQPAVWCTDTQYFGPGTRLTVL.

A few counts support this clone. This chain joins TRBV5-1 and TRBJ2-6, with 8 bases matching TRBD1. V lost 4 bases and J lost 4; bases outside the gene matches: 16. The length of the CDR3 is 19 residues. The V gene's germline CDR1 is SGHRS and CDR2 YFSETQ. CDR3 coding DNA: TGCGCCAGCAGCCCCGGTAGGCCAGGGGGCGCATCAGGGGCCAACGTCCTGACTTTC. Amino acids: CASSPGRPGGASGANVLTF.

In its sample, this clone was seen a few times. CDR3 amino acids: CAISESGGMSYEQYF. For the CDR3, the DNA is TGTGCCATCAGTGAGTCGGGAGGGATGTCCTACGAGCAGTACTTC. The gene calls are TRBV10-3 and TRBJ2-7, with TRBD2 matching 7 bases. This CDR3 comprises 15 residues. V trimming: 0 bases; J trimming: 1 base; junction bases outside the gene matches: 3. CDR1 is ENHRY and CDR2 is SYGVKD in the germline V gene.

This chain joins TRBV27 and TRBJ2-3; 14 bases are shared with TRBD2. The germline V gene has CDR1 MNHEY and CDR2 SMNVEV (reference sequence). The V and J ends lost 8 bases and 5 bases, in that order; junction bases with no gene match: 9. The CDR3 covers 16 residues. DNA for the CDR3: TGTGCCAGCTTCCCGGGACTAGCGGGAGTGCTAGATACGCAGTATTTT. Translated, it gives CASFPGLAGVLDTQYF.

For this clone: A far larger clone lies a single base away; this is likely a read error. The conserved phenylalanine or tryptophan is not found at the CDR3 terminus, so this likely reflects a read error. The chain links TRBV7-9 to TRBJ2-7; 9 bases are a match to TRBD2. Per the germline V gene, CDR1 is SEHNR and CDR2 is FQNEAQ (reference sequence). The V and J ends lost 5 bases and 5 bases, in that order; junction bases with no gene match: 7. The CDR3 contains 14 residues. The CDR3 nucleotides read TGTGCCAGCAGCCATAGCGGGAGTATCAACGAGCAGTACTCC. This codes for CASSHSGSINEQYS.

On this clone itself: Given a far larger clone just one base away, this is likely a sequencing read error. This CDR3 reads CSVVEGGGGMGYTF. CDR3 sequence (DNA): TGCAGCGTGGTTGAAGGCGGGGGCGGTATGGGCTACACCTTC. V and J are TRBV29-1 and TRBJ1-2, with D possibly TRBD1 on 6 matching bases. CDR1 and CDR2 (germline): SQVTM, ANQGSEA. The V and J ends lost 6 bases and 8 bases respectively, with 22 bases between them. CDR3 length: 14 amino acids.

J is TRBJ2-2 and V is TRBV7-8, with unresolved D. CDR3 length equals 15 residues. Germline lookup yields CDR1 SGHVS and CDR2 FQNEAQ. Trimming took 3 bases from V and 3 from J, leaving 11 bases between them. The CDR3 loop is CASSFGSLYTGELFF. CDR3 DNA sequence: TGTGCCAGCAGCTTCGGTTCCTTGTACACCGGGGAGCTGTTTTTT.

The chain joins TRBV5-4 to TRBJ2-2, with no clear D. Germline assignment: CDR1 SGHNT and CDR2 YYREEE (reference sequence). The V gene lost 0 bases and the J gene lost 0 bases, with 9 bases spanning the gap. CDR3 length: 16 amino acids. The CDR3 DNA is TGTGCCAGCAGCTTGGTGTCGGGTTCGAACACCGGGGAGCTGTTTTTT. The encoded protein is CASSLVSGSNTGELFF.

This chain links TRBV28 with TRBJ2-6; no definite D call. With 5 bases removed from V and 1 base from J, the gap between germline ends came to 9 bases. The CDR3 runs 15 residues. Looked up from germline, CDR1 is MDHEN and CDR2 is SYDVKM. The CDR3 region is CASSLPFSGANVLTF. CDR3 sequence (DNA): TGTGCCAGCAGTCTCCCCTTTTCTGGGGCCAACGTCCTGACTTTC.

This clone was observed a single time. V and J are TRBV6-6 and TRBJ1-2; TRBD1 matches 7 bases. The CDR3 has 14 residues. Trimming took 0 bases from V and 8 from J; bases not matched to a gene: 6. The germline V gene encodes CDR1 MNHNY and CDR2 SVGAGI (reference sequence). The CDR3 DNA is TGTGCCAGCAGTTACTCCGGGACAGCCGGCGGCTACACCTTC. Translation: CASSYSGTAGGYTF.

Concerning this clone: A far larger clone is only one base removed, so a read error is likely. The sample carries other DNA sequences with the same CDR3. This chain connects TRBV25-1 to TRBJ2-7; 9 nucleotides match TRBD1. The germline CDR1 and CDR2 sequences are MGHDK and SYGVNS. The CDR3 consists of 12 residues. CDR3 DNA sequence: TGTGCCAGCGGGACAGGGACCTACGAGCAGTACTTT. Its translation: CASGTGTYEQYF.

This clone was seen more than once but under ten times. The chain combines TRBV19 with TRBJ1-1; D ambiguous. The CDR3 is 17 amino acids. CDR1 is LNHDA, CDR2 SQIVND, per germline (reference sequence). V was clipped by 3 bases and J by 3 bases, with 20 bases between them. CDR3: CASSIGQASAPDTEAFF. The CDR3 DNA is TGTGCCAGTAGTATCGGGCAGGCCTCGGCACCGGACACTGAAGCTTTCTTT.

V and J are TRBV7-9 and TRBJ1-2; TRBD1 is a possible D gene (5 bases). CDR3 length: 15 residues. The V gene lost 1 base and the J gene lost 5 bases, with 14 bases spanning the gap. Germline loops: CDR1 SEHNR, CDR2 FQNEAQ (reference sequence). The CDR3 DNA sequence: TGTGCCAGCAGCTTAGAGGACACCCTTCGGTATGGCTACACCTTC. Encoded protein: CASSLEDTLRYGYTF.

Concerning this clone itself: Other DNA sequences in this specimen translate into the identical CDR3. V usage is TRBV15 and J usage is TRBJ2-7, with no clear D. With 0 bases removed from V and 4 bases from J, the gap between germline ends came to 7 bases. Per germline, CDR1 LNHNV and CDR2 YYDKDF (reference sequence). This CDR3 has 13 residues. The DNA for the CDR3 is TGTGCCACCAGCAGAGATCTGGGATACGAGCAGTACTTC. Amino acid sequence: CATSRDLGYEQYF.

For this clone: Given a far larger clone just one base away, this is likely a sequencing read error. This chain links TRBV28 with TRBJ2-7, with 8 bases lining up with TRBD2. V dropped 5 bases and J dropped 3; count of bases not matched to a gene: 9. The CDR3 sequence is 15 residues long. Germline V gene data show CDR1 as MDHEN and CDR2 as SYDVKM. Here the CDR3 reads CASSISGIALYEQYF. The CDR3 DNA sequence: TGTGCCAGCAGTATTAGCGGGATCGCTCTCTACGAGCAGTACTTC.

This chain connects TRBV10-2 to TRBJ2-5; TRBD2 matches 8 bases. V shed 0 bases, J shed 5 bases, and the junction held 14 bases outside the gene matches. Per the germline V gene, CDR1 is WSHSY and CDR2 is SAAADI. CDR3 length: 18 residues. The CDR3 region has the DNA TGCGCCAGCAGTGAGTCGATGTTAGCGGGGCACCGGTGGGAGACCCAGTACTTC. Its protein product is CASSESMLAGHRWETQYF.

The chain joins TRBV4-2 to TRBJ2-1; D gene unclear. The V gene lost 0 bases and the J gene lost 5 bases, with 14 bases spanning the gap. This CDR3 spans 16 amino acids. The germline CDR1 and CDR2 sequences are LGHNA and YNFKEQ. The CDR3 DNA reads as TGTGCCAGCAGCCAAGAGACTCTAGGATCCCACAATGAGCAGTTCTTC. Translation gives CASSQETLGSHNEQFF.

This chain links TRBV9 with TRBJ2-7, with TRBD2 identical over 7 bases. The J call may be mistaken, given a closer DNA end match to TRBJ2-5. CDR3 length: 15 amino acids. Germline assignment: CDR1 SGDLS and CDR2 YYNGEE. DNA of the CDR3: TGTGCCAGCAGCGTAGGGGACTATTCTCAAGAGACCCAGTACTTC. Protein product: CASSVGDYSQETQYF.

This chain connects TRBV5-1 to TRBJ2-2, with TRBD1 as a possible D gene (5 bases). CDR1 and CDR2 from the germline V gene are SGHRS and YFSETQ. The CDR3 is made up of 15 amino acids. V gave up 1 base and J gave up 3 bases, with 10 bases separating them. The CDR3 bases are TGCGCCAGCAGCTTGATTGCAGGGCACACCGGGGAGCTGTTTTTT. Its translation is CASSLIAGHTGELFF.

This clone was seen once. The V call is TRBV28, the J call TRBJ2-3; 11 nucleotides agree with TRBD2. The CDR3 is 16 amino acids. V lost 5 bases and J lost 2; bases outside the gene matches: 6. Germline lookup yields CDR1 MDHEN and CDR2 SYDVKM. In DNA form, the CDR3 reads TGTGCCAGCAGTCCCCAACTAGCGGGGGTCACAGATACGCAGTATTTT. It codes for CASSPQLAGVTDTQYF.

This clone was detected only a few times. The CDR3 DNA reads as TGCAGCGTTGGGGCGACAGGGGCCAACTACGAGCAGTACTTC. This encodes CSVGATGANYEQYF. The rearrangement joins TRBV29-1 to TRBJ2-7; 8 nucleotides match TRBD1. CDR3 length: 14 residues. V lost 4 bases, J lost 3 bases, and 8 bases stayed unmatched. Germline V CDR1 and CDR2: SQVTM, ANQGSEA.

The CDR3 is CASRLSGTEGEQYF. The CDR3 region has the DNA TGTGCCAGTAGACTCAGCGGGACCGAGGGCGAGCAGTACTTC. The J gene is TRBJ2-7, the V gene TRBV19; 7 bases fit TRBD2. Germline V gene data show CDR1 as LNHDA and CDR2 as SQIVND (reference sequence). The length of the CDR3 is 14 residues. Germline trimming cut 6 bases from V and 6 bases from J; bases unmatched to any gene: 11.

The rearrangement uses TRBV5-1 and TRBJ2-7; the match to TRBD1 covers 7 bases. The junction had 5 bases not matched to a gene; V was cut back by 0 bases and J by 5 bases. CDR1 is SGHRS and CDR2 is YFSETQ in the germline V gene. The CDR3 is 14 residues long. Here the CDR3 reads CASSLGQGVNEQYF. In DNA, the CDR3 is TGCGCCAGCAGCTTGGGACAGGGTGTGAACGAGCAGTACTTC. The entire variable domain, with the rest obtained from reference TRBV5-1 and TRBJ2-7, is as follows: KAGVTQTPRYLIKTRGQQVTLSCSPISGHRSVSWYQQTPGQGLQFLFEYFSETQRNKGNFPGRFSGRQFSNSRSEMNVSTLELGDSALYLCASSLGQGVNEQYFGPGTRLTVT.

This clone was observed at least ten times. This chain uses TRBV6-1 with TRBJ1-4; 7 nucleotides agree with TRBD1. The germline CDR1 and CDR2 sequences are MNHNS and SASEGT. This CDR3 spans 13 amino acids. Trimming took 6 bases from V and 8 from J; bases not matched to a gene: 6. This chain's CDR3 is CASRQGNREKLFF. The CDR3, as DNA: TGTGCCAGCAGACAGGGGAATCGGGAAAAACTGTTTTTT.

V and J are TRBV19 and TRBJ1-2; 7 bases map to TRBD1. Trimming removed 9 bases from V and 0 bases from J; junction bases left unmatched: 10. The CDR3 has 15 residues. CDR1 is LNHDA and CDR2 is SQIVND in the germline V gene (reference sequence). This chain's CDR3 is CASTGQPVANYGYTF. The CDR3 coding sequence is TGTGCCAGCACGGGACAGCCGGTCGCTAACTATGGCTACACCTTC.